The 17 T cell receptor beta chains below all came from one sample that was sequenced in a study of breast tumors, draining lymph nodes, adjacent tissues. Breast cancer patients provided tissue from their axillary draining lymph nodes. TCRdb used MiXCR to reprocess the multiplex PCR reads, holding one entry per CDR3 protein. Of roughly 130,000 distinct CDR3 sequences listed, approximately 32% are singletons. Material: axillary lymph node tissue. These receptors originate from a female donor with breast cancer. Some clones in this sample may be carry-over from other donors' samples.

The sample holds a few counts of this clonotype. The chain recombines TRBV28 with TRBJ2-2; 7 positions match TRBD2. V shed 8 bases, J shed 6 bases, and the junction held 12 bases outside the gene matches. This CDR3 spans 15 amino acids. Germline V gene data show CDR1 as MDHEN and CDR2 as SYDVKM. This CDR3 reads CASRLEGRGAGELFF. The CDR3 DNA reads TGTGCCAGCCGCCTTGAGGGACGGGGGGCCGGGGAGCTGTTTTTT.

In nucleotides, the CDR3 is TGTGCCTACGAACTCGGGACCTCAACACCCCTCCACTTT. Residues: CAYELGTSTPLHF. The chain employs TRBV25-1 and TRBJ1-6; D might be TRBD1 (5 bases). This CDR3 comprises 13 residues. Germline loops: CDR1 MGHDK, CDR2 SYGVNS. Trimming shortened V by 11 bases and J by 11 bases, and 19 bases separated the two germline ends.

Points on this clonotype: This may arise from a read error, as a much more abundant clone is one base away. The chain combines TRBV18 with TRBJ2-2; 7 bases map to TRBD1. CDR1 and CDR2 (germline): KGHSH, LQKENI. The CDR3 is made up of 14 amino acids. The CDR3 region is CASSRTQGIGELVF. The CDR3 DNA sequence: TGTGCCAGCTCACGCACACAGGGGATCGGGGAGCTGGTTTTT.

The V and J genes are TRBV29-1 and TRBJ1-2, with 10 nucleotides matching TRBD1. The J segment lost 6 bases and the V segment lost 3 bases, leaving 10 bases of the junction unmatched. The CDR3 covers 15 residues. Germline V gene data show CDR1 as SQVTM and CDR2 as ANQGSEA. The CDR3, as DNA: TGCAGCGTTGATGGGCGCGGGACAGGGGTCGATGGCTACACCTTC. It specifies CSVDGRGTGVDGYTF.

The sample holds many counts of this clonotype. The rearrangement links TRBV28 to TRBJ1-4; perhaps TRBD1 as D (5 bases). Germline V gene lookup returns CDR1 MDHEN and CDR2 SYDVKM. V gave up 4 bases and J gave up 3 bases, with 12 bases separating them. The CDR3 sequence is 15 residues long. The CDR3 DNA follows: TGTGCCAGCAGTTCCTCCGGGGCAGCTAATGAAAAACTGTTTTTT. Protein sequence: CASSSSGAANEKLFF.

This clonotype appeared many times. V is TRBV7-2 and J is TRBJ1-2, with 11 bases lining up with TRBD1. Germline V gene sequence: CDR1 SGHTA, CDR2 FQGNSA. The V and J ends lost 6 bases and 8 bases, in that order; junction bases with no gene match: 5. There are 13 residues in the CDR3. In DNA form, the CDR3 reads TGTGCCAGCAGTCCGGACAGGGGGCGAGGCTACACCTTC. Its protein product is CASSPDRGRGYTF.

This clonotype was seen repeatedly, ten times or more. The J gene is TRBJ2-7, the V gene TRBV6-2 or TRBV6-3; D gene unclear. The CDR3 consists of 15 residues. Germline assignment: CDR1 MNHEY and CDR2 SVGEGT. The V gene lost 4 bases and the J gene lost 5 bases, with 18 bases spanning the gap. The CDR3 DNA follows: TGTGCCAGCAGTTCCACGTTGTCCAGATCTGACGAGCAGTACGTC. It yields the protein CASSSTLSRSDEQYV.

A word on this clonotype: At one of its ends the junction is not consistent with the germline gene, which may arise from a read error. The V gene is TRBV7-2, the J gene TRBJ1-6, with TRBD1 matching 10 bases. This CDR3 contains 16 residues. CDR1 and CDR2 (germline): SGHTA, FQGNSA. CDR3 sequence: CASSKSSGTGDSPLHF. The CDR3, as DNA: TGTGCCAGCAGCAAATCGTCCGGGACAGGGGATTCGCCCCTCCACTTT.

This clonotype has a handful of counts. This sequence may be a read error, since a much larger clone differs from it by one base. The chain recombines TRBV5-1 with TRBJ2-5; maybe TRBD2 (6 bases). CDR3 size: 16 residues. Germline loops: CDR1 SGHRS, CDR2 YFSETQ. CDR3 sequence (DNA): TGCGCCAGCAACTTGGAGGGTGGGGTCAACCAAGAGACCCAGTACTTC. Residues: CASNLEGGVNQETQYF.

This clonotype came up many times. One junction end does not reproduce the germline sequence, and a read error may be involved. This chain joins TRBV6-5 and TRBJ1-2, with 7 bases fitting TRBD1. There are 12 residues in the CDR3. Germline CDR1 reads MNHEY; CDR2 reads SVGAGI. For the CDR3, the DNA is TGTGCCAGCAGTTACGACGGGACAGCTACTGCCTTC. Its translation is CASSYDGTATAF.

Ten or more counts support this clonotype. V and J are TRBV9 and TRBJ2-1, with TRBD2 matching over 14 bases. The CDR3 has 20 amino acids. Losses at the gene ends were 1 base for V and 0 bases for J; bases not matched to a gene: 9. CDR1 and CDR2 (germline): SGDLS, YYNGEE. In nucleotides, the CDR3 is TGTGCCAGCAGCGTATACGGGACTAGCGGGGGACCCTCCTCCTACAATGAGCAGTTCTTC. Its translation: CASSVYGTSGGPSSYNEQFF.

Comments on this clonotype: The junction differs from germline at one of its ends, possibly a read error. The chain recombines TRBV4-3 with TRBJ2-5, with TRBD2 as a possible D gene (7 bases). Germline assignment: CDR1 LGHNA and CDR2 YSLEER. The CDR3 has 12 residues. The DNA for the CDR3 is TGCGCCAGCAGCCAAGGGGGAGGGACAAGTATCTTC. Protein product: CASSQGGGTSIF.

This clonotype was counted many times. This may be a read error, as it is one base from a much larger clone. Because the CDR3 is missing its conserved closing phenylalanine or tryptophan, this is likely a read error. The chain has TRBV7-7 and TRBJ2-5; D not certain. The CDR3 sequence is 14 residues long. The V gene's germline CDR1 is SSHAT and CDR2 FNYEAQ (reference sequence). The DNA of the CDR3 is TGTGCTATTCCCAGGTCCGGCACCCAAGAGACCCAGTACCTC. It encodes CAIPRSGTQETQYL.

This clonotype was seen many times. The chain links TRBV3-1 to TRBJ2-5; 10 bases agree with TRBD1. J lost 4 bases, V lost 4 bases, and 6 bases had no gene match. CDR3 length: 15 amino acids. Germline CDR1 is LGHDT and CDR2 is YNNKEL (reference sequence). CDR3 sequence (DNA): TGTGCCAGCAGCCCCTGGACAGGGGGAGGAGAGACCCAGTACTTC. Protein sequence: CASSPWTGGGETQYF.

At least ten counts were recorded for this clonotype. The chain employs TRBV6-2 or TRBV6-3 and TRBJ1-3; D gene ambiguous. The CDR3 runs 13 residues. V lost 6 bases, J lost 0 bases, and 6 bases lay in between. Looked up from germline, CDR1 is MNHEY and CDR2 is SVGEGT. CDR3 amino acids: CASRSSSGNTIYF. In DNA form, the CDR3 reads TGTGCCAGCAGGTCGTCCTCTGGAAACACCATATATTTT.

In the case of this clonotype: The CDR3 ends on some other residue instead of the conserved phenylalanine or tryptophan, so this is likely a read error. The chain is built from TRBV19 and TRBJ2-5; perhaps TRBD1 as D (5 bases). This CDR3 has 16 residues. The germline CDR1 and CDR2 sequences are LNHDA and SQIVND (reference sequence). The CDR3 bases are TGTGCCAGTAGTATAGATGGGGCAGGGTACCAAGAGATCCAGTACTCC. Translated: CASSIDGAGYQEIQYS.

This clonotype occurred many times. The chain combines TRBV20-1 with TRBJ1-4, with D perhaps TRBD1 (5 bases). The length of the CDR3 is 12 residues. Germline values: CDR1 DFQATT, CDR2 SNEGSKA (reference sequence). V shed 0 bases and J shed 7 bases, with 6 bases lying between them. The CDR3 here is CSARETGEKLFF. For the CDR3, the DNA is TGCAGTGCTAGAGAAACAGGTGAAAAACTGTTTTTT.